This T cell receptor beta chain was recovered during a study of response to subunit inactivated influenza vaccine. The study, taken as a whole, reports: Few new T cells, the authors suggested, are recruited by each seasonal influenza vaccination.

TCRdb ran MiXCR on the RT-PCR reads and lists one entry per CDR3 protein. Counted here are 500,000 or so distinct CDR3 sequences, 9.5% to 13% occurring once; the ten biggest clones make up over 9.5%. A remark on this clonotype: The antigen remains undetermined.

CDR1 and CDR2 (germline): GTSNPN, SVGIG (reference sequence). This CDR3 has 17 amino acids. V lost 3 bases, J lost 2 bases, and 8 bases stayed unmatched. The sample was PBMCs from blood, taken roughly 45 days after vaccination. The receptor comes from a man aged 45 to 65 who received an inactivated influenza vaccine. V usage is TRBV30 and J usage is TRBJ2-2; 11 positions match TRBD1. CDR3 DNA sequence: TGTGCCTGGAGGAGGGGCGGACAGGGGGCAAACACCGGGGAGCTGTTTTTT. Translating gives CAWRRGGQGANTGELFF.